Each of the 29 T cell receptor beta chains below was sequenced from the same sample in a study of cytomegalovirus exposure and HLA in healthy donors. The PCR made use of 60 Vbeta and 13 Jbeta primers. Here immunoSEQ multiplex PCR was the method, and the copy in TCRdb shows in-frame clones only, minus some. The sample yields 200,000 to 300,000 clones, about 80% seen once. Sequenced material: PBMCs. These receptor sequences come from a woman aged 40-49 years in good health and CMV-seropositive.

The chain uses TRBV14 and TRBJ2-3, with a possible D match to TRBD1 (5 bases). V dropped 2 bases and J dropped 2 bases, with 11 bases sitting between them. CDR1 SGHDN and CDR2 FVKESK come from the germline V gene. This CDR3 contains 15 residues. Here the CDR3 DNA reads TGTGCCAGCAGCCAATACCCCAGGGACACAGATACGCAGTATTTT. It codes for CASSQYPRDTDTQYF.

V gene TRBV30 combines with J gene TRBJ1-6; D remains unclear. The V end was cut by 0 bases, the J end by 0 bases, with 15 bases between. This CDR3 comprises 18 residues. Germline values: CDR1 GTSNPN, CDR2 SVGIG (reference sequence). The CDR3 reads CAWSVSESFGSYNSPLHF. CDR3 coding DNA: TGTGCCTGGAGTGTATCTGAGAGCTTCGGCTCCTATAATTCACCCCTCCACTTT. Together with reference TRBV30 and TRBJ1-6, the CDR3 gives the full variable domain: SQTIHQWPATLVQPVGSPLSLECTVEGTSNPNLYWYRQAAGRGLQLLFYSVGIGQISSEVPQNLSASRPQDRQFILSSKKLLLSDSGFYLCAWSVSESFGSYNSPLHFGNGTRLTVT.

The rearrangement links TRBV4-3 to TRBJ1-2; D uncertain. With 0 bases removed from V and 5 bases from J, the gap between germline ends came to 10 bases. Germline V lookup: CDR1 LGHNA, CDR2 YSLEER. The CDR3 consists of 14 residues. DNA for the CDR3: TGCGCCAGCAGCCAAGATTTAAGGAGATATGGCTACACCTTC. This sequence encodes CASSQDLRRYGYTF.

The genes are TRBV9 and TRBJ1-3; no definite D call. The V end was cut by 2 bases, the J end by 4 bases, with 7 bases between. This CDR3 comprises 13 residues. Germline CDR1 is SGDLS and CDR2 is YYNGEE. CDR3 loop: CASSVSVGNTIYF. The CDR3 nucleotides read TGTGCCAGCAGCGTCTCGGTCGGAAACACCATATATTTT.

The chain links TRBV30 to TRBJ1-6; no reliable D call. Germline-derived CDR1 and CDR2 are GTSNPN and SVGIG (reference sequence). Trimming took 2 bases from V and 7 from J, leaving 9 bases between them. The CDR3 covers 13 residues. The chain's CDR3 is CAWSRRPNSPLHF. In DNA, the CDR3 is TGTGCCTGGAGTAGGAGGCCAAATTCACCCCTCCACTTT. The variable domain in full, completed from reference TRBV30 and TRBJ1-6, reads SQTIHQWPATLVQPVGSPLSLECTVEGTSNPNLYWYRQAAGRGLQLLFYSVGIGQISSEVPQNLSASRPQDRQFILSSKKLLLSDSGFYLCAWSRRPNSPLHFGNGTRLTVT.

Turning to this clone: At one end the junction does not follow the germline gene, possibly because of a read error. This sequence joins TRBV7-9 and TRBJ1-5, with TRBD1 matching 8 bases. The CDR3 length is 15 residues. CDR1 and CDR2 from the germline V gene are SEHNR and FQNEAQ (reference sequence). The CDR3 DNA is TGTTCCAGCAGCAACGGGACAGGTCGACATCAGCCCCAGCATTTT. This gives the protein CSSSNGTGRHQPQHF. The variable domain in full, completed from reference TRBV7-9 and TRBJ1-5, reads DTGVSQNPRHKITKRGQNVTFRCDPISEHNRLYWYRQTLGQGPEFLTYFQNEAQLEKSRLLSDRFSAERPKGSFSTLEIQRTEQGDSAMYLCSSSNGTGRHQPQHFGDGTRLSIL.

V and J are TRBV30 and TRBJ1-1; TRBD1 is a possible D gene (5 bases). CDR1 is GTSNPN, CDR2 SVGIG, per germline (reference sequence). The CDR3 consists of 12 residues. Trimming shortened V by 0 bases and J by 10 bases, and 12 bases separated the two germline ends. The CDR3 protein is CAWSVGRGLAFF. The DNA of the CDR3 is TGTGCCTGGAGTGTGGGAAGGGGATTAGCTTTCTTT.

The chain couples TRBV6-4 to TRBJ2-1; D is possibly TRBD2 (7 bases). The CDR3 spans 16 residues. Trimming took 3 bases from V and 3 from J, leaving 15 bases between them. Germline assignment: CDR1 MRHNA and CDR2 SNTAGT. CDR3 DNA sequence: TGTGCCAGCAGTGAGCGCGGGGGCCTGCTCTACAATGAGCAGTTCTTC. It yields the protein CASSERGGLLYNEQFF.

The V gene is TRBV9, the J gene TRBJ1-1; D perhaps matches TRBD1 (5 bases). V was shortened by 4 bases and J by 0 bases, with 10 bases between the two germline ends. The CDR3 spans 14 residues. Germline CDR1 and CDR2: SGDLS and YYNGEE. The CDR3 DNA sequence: TGTGCCAGCAGCCTCCGGGGGGTGAACACTGAAGCTTTCTTT. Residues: CASSLRGVNTEAFF. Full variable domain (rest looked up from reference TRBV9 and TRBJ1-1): DSGVTQTPKHLITATGQRVTLRCSPRSGDLSVYWYQQSLDQGLQFLIQYYNGEERAKGNILERFSAQQFPDLHSELNLSSLELGDSALYFCASSLRGVNTEAFFGQGTRLTVV.

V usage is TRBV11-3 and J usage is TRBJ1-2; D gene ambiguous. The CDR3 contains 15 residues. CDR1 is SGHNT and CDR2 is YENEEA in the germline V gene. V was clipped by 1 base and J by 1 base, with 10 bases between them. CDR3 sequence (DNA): TGTGCCAGCAGCTTAGGGCAGGCCAATAACTATGGCTACACCTTC. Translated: CASSLGQANNYGYTF. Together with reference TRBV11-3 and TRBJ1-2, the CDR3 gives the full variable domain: EAGVVQSPRYKIIEKKQPVAFWCNPISGHNTLYWYLQNLGQGPELLIRYENEEAVDDSQLPKDRFSAERLKGVDSTLKIQPAELGDSAVYLCASSLGQANNYGYTFGSGTRLTVV.

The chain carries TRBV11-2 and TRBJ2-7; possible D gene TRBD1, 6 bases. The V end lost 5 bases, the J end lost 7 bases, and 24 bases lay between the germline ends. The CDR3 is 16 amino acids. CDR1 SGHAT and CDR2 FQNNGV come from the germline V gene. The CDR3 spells CASSPRQAFRPGEQYF. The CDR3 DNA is TGTGCCAGCAGCCCTAGACAGGCCTTCCGACCTGGGGAGCAGTACTTC.

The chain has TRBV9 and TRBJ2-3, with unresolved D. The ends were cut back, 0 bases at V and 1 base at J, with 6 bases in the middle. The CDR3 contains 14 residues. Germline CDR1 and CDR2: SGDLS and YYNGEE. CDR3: CASSVATRTDTQYF. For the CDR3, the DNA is TGTGCCAGCAGCGTAGCTACCCGCACAGATACGCAGTATTTT.

The CDR3 is CASSTLARGTSYNSPLHF. The CDR3 DNA sequence: TGTGCCAGCAGTACTCTAGCCCGGGGTACGTCCTATAATTCACCCCTCCACTTT. This chain uses TRBV27 with TRBJ1-6; D is uncertain. This CDR3 has 18 residues. V gave up 5 bases and J gave up 1 base, with 18 bases separating them. Germline V gives CDR1 MNHEY, CDR2 SMNVEV (reference sequence).

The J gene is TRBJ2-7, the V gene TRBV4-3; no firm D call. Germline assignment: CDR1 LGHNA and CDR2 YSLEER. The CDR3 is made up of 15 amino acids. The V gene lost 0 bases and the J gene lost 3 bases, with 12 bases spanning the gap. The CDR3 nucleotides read TGCGCCAGCAGCCAAGATTATAACTCGGTCTACGAGCAGTACTTC. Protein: CASSQDYNSVYEQYF.

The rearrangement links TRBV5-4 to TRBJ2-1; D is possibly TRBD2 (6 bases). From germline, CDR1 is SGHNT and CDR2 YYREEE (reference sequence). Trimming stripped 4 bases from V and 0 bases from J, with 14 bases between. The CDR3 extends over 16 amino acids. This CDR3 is CASSPGGVSSYNEQFF. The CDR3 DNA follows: TGTGCCAGCAGCCCGGGCGGGGTAAGCTCCTACAATGAGCAGTTCTTC.

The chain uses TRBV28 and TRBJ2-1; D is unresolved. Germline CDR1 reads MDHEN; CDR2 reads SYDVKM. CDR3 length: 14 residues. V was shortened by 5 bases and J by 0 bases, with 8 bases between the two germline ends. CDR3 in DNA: TGTGCCAGCAGTGTGTCTAGCTCCTACAATGAGCAGTTCTTC. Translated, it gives CASSVSSSYNEQFF.

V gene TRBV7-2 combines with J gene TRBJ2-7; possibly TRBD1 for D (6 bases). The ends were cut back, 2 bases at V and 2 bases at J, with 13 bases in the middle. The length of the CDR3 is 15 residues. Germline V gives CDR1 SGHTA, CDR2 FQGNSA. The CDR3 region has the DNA TGTGCCAGCAGCTTACCCCCCCGGACAGCCTACGAGCAGTACTTC. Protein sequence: CASSLPPRTAYEQYF.

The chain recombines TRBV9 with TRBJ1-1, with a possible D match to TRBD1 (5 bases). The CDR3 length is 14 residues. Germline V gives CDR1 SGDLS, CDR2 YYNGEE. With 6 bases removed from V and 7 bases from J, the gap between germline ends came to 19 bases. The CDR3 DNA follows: TGTGCCAGCACCCTCCTTCTGACAGCCGGTGAAGCTTTCTTT. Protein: CASTLLLTAGEAFF.

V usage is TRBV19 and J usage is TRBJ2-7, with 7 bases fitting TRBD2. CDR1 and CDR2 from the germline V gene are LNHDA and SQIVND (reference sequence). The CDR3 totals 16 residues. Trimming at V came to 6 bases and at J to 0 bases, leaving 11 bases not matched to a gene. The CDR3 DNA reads TGTGCCAGTAGATCAGTGGCTAGCGGATTCTCCTACGAGCAGTACTTC. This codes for CASRSVASGFSYEQYF.

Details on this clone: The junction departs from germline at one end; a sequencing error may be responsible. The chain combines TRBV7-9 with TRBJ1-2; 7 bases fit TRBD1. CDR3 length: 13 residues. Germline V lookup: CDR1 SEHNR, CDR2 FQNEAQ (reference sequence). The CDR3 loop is CSSSFGQDYGYTF. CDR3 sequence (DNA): TGTTCCAGCAGTTTTGGACAGGACTATGGCTACACCTTC. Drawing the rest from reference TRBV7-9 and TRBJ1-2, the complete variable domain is DTGVSQNPRHKITKRGQNVTFRCDPISEHNRLYWYRQTLGQGPEFLTYFQNEAQLEKSRLLSDRFSAERPKGSFSTLEIQRTEQGDSAMYLCSSSFGQDYGYTFGSGTRLTVV.

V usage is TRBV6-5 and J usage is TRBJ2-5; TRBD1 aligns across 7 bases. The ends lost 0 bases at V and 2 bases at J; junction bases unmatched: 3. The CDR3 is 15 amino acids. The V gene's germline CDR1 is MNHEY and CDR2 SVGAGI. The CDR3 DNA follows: TGTGCCAGCAGTTACTCGTTCAGGGGGCAAGAGACCCAGTACTTC. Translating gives CASSYSFRGQETQYF.

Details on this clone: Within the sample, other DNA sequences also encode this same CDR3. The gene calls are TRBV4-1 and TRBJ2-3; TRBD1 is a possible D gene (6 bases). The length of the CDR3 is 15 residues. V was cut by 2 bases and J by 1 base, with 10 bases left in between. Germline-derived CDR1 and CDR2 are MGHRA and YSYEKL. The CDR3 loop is CASSQTGIGTDTQYF. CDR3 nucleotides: TGCGCCAGCAGCCAAACAGGGATCGGCACAGATACGCAGTATTTT.

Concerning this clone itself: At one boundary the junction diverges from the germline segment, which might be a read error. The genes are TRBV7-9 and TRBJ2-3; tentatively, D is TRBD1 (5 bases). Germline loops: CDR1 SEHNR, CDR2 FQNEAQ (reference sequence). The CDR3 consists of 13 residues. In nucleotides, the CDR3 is TGTTCCAGCAGCTTACCTCCAGGGGATACGCAGTATTTT. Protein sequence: CSSSLPPGDTQYF.

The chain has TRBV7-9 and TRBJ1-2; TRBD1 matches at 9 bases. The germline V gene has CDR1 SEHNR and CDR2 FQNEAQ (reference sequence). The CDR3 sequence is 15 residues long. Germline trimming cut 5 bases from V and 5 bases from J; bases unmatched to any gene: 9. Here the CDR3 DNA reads TGTGCCAGCAGCACCGGACAGGGGCTTAGGTATGGCTACACCTTC. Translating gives CASSTGQGLRYGYTF.

CDR3 nucleotides: TGTGCCAGCAGTGTGGAACAGGGGTATGAGCAGTTCTTC. Its protein product is CASSVEQGYEQFF. The V gene is TRBV2, the J gene TRBJ2-1; 7 bases fit TRBD1. The J segment lost 8 bases and the V segment lost 4 bases, leaving 5 bases of the junction unmatched. The CDR3 is made up of 13 amino acids. Looked up from germline, CDR1 is SNHLY and CDR2 is FYNNEI. The variable domain in full, completed from reference TRBV2 and TRBJ2-1, reads EPEVTQTPSHQVTQMGQEVILRCVPISNHLYFYWYRQILGQKVEFLVSFYNNEISEKSEIFDDQFSVERPDGSNFTLKIRSTKLEDSAMYFCASSVEQGYEQFFGPGTRLTVL.

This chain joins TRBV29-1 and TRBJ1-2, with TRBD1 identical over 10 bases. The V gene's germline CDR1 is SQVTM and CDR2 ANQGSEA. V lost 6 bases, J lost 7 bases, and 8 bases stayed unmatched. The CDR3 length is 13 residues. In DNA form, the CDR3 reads TGCAGCGTGTCCGGGACAGGGGTAGTTGGCTACACCTTC. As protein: CSVSGTGVVGYTF.

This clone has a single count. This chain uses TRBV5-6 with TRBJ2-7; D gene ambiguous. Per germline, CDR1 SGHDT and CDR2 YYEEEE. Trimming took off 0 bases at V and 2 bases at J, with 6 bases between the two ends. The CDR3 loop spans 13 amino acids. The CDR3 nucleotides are TGTGCCAGCAGCTTGGGTGGCCCCTACGAGCAGTACTTC. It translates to CASSLGGPYEQYF. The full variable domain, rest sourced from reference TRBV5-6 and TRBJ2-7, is DAGVTQSPTHLIKTRGQQVTLRCSPKSGHDTVSWYQQALGQGPQFIFQYYEEEERQRGNFPDRFSGHQFPNYSSELNVNALLLGDSALYLCASSLGGPYEQYFGPGTRLTVT.

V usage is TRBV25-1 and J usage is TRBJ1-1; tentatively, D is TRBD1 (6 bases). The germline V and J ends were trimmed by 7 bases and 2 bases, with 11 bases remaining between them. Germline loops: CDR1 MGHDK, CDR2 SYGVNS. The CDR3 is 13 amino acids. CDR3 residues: CASKRGGNTEAFF. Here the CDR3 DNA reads TGTGCCAGCAAACGAGGGGGAAACACTGAAGCTTTCTTT.

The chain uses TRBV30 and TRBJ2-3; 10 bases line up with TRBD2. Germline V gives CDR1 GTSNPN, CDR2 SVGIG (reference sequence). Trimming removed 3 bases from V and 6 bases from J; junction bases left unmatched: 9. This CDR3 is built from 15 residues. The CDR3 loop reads CAWSGRAGGRDTQYF. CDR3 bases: TGTGCCTGGAGCGGCCGAGCGGGAGGGCGGGATACGCAGTATTTT.